The text below deals with one T cell receptor beta chain. The antigen is undetermined. One end of the junction does not line up with germline, which may come from a read error. This entry is derived from a study of human T cells and chemical hapten exposure. The study's findings and limits: More PT1 expanded TCRs went with higher patch test scores.

Time point specified: pre-sensitization, week 0. Noted treatment: therapeutic diphenylcyclopropenone sensitization with weekly scalp DPC. It was from unfractionated whole blood that total RNA was extracted. Patients had alopecia, were aged 18 to 70, and were not pregnant. TCRdb reanalysed the RACE reads using MiXCR and keeps one entry per CDR3 protein. The sample has some 57,000 distinct CDR3 sequences; 9.5% to 10% are singletons. This receptor was identified in a woman aged 25 to 39 with alopecia areata. Some clones in this sample may be carry-over from other donors' samples. Material: whole blood, obtained in connection with sensitization to the hapten diphenylcyclopropenone (DPC).

The CDR3 sequence: CASSFGRVGYNF. The CDR3 DNA follows: TGTGCCAGCAGTTTTGGCAGGGTAGGCTACAACTTC. The gene calls are TRBV12-3 or TRBV12-4 and TRBJ1-2, with D perhaps TRBD1 (5 bases). The length of the CDR3 is 12 residues.